These 23 T cell receptor beta chains were sequenced from one sample in a study of T cells in Graves' hyperthyroidism and ophthalmopathy. Amplified regions were TCR beta CDR3 sequences from RNA transcripts. TCR CDR3 regions were first amplified by RT-PCR with HTBI primers. TCRdb re-called the multiplex PCR reads with MiXCR, one entry per CDR3 protein. Of roughly 800,000 distinct CDR3 sequences in the sample, 38% were seen once. Sequencing input: blood. These TCRs come from a man aged 18 to 35 with Graves' hyperthyroidism.

The chain is built from TRBV10-3 and TRBJ1-6; D not resolved. The ends were cut back, 8 bases at V and 7 bases at J, with 9 bases in the middle. Germline-derived CDR1 and CDR2 are ENHRY and SYGVKD. This CDR3 spans 12 amino acids. The CDR3 loop is CAIREANSPLHF. The CDR3 DNA reads as TGTGCCATCCGGGAGGCGAATTCACCCCTCCACTTT.

This clonotype occurred a few times. The CDR3 bases are TGTGCCAGCAGTCCTGGGGCGGTGGGAGAGCAGTACTTC. Residues: CASSPGAVGEQYF. The V gene is TRBV7-2, the J gene TRBJ2-7; D might be TRBD1 (5 bases). V was cut by 6 bases and J by 7 bases, with 16 bases left in between. From germline, CDR1 is SGHTA and CDR2 FQGNSA. The CDR3 has 13 residues.

On this clonotype itself: A read error may produce the germline difference seen at one junction end. The chain employs TRBV10-3 and TRBJ2-7; 10 nucleotides match TRBD2. Germline CDR1 ENHRY, CDR2 SYGVKD. The CDR3 sequence is 14 residues long. The CDR3 nucleotides read TGTGCCAGCAGTCTAGCGGGAGTCGTCCACGAGCAGTACTTC. This gives the protein CASSLAGVVHEQYF.

The rearrangement links TRBV7-9 to TRBJ2-2, with D maybe TRBD2 (7 bases). The germline V gene encodes CDR1 SEHNR and CDR2 FQNEAQ (reference sequence). Trimming left V 2 bases short and J 2 bases short, with 15 bases between. The CDR3 length is 17 residues. The CDR3 nucleotides are TGTGCCAGCAGCTTATGGGGGGGACACGGTAACACCGGGGAGCTGTTTTTT. It is translated as CASSLWGGHGNTGELFF.

The chain employs TRBV7-9 and TRBJ2-7; D may be TRBD1 (5 bases). The CDR3 is made up of 13 amino acids. Germline values: CDR1 SEHNR, CDR2 FQNEAQ (reference sequence). Trimming stripped 5 bases from V and 7 bases from J, with 15 bases between. Here the CDR3 reads CASSTSRVEEQYF. The CDR3 coding sequence is TGTGCCAGCAGCACGAGCAGGGTCGAGGAGCAGTACTTC.

This clonotype occurred many times. V usage is TRBV7-9 and J usage is TRBJ1-1; D is perhaps TRBD1 (5 bases). This CDR3 is built from 13 residues. The germline gives CDR1 SEHNR, CDR2 FQNEAQ (reference sequence). V lost 1 base, J lost 5 bases, and 8 bases lay in between. CDR3 in amino acids: CASSLDSGTEAFF. The CDR3 DNA follows: TGTGCCAGCAGCTTAGATTCAGGGACTGAAGCTTTCTTT. The full variable domain, in which reference TRBV7-9 and TRBJ1-1 provide the parts outside the CDR3, is DTGVSQNPRHKITKRGQNVTFRCDPISEHNRLYWYRQTLGQGPEFLTYFQNEAQLEKSRLLSDRFSAERPKGSFSTLEIQRTEQGDSAMYLCASSLDSGTEAFFGQGTRLTVV.

This rearrangement joins TRBV12-3 or TRBV12-4 to TRBJ2-5; 13 nucleotides match TRBD2. The J segment lost 4 bases and the V segment lost 3 bases, leaving 11 bases of the junction unmatched. The CDR3 spans 18 residues. The CDR3 bases are TGTGCCAGCAGTTTCGAACTAGCGGGGGGGCCGGTTCCAGAGACCCAGTACTTC. Translated, it gives CASSFELAGGPVPETQYF.

This clonotype was observed a handful of times. The chain carries TRBV10-3 and TRBJ1-2; D perhaps matches TRBD1 (6 bases). The length of the CDR3 is 16 residues. Germline V gives CDR1 ENHRY, CDR2 SYGVKD. V was pared by 10 bases and J by 0 bases, with 21 bases between. For the CDR3, the DNA is TGTGCCAGCAGCCCACGAAGACAGGCAGCTAACTATGGCTACACCTTC. It codes for CASSPRRQAANYGYTF.

The gene calls are TRBV5-1 and TRBJ1-5; D call uncertain. Germline V CDR1 and CDR2: SGHRS, YFSETQ. V gave up 4 bases and J gave up 7 bases, with 24 bases separating them. There are 17 residues in the CDR3. The CDR3: CASSQGLAGGVEQPQHF. CDR3 DNA sequence: TGCGCCAGCAGCCAAGGACTAGCGGGTGGTGTTGAGCAGCCCCAGCATTTT.

This clonotype has a count of ten or more. The gene calls are TRBV20-1 and TRBJ2-5; a weak D match, TRBD2 (6 bases). The CDR3 is made up of 14 amino acids. The V gene lost 0 bases and the J gene lost 2 bases, with 10 bases spanning the gap. From germline, CDR1 is DFQATT and CDR2 SNEGSKA (reference sequence). This CDR3 reads CSARDWGEQETQYF. CDR3 DNA sequence: TGCAGTGCTAGAGATTGGGGGGAGCAAGAGACCCAGTACTTC.

This clonotype was counted a few times. The chain is built from TRBV12-3 or TRBV12-4 and TRBJ2-5; D tentatively reads TRBD1 or TRBD2 (6 bases each). This CDR3 comprises 14 residues. The ends were cut back, 6 bases at V and 7 bases at J, with 18 bases in the middle. In DNA, the CDR3 is TGTGCCAGCAGGGGGGGCATCGGAGGGGGGACCCAGTACTTC. Its protein product is CASRGGIGGGTQYF.

This clonotype has just a few counts. The gene calls are TRBV2 and TRBJ1-2, with D perhaps TRBD1 (6 bases). Trimming took off 6 bases at V and 4 bases at J, with 18 bases between the two ends. CDR1 and CDR2 (germline): SNHLY, FYNNEI. This CDR3 comprises 15 residues. CDR3 in DNA: TGTGCCAGCAGCTTAGGCCCCGGACAGCCCTATGGCTACACCTTC. The encoded protein is CASSLGPGQPYGYTF. Full variable domain (outside the CDR3, taken from reference TRBV2 and TRBJ1-2): EPEVTQTPSHQVTQMGQEVILRCVPISNHLYFYWYRQILGQKVEFLVSFYNNEISEKSEIFDDQFSVERPDGSNFTLKIRSTKLEDSAMYFCASSLGPGQPYGYTFGSGTRLTVV.

The sample holds a few counts of this clonotype. A read error may produce the germline difference seen at one junction end. The J gene is TRBJ2-5, the V gene TRBV10-3; the match to TRBD2 covers 8 bases. CDR3 length: 15 residues. Germline V gene sequence: CDR1 ENHRY, CDR2 SYGVKD. DNA of the CDR3: TGTGCCAGCAGTTACTCACTAGCGGCGGTGGAGACCCAGTACTTC. This encodes CASSYSLAAVETQYF.

This clonotype appeared many times. This chain uses TRBV20-1 with TRBJ2-6; no clear D gene. The V end lost 3 bases, the J end lost 0 bases, and 9 bases lay between the germline ends. The CDR3 is made up of 15 amino acids. Germline values: CDR1 DFQATT, CDR2 SNEGSKA (reference sequence). The CDR3 spells CSASRVGSGANVLTF. CDR3 bases: TGCAGTGCTAGCCGGGTAGGCTCTGGGGCCAACGTCCTGACTTTC.

J is TRBJ2-5 and V is TRBV6-2 or TRBV6-3; D perhaps matches TRBD2 (7 bases). The V gene lost 4 bases and the J gene lost 5 bases, with 17 bases spanning the gap. CDR1 is MNHEY and CDR2 is SVGEGT in the germline V gene. This CDR3 contains 15 residues. The CDR3 DNA reads as TGTGCCAGCAGTTGGATCGGGGGGCCCGCGGAGACCCAGTACTTC. This translates into CASSWIGGPAETQYF.

There are a few counts of this clonotype. The V gene is TRBV5-1, the J gene TRBJ2-5; possibly TRBD1 for D (5 bases). The CDR3 totals 13 residues. Germline loops: CDR1 SGHRS, CDR2 YFSETQ. V was cut by 5 bases and J by 0 bases, with 8 bases left in between. The CDR3 spells CASRTVYQETQYF. CDR3 coding DNA: TGCGCCAGCAGGACAGTATACCAAGAGACCCAGTACTTC. The full variable domain, completed using reference TRBV5-1 and TRBJ2-5, is KAGVTQTPRYLIKTRGQQVTLSCSPISGHRSVSWYQQTPGQGLQFLFEYFSETQRNKGNFPGRFSGRQFSNSRSEMNVSTLELGDSALYLCASRTVYQETQYFGPGTRLLVL.

This clonotype was seen a few times. Compared with germline, one end of the junction differs, possibly owing to a read error. Here the CDR3 reads CASSRGGTNTGELFF. CDR3 DNA: TGCGCCAGCAGCCGAGGGGGGACGAACACCGGGGAGCTGTTTTTT. J is TRBJ2-2 and V is TRBV7-2, with D tentatively TRBD1 or TRBD2 (6 bases each). Looked up from germline, CDR1 is SGHTA and CDR2 is FQGNSA. The CDR3 length is 15 residues.

This clonotype has just a few counts. The chain couples TRBV20-1 to TRBJ1-5; a weak D match, TRBD1 (6 bases). In germline, CDR1 is DFQATT, CDR2 SNEGSKA (reference sequence). V lost 3 bases and J 0 bases, leaving 18 bases between the germline ends. This CDR3 has 17 amino acids. The DNA of the CDR3 is TGCAGTGCTAGGGCCTCGGGGGCAGGCTATAGCAATCAGCCCCAGCATTTT. Protein: CSARASGAGYSNQPQHF.

There are many counts of this clonotype. The V gene is TRBV20-1, the J gene TRBJ2-7; the D is unclear. With 0 bases removed from V and 5 bases from J, the gap between germline ends came to 5 bases. The CDR3 is 11 residues long. Germline CDR1 DFQATT, CDR2 SNEGSKA (reference sequence). CDR3 nucleotides: TGCAGTGCTAGAGAGCAACACGAGCAGTACTTC. It codes for CSAREQHEQYF.

This clonotype was observed a few times. CDR3 coding DNA: TGTGCCAGCACCCCCGAAAGGATGAACTATGGCTACACCTTC. Translating gives CASTPERMNYGYTF. The V gene is TRBV11-2, the J gene TRBJ1-2; no clear D gene. The CDR3 is 14 amino acids. The V end lost 7 bases, the J end lost 2 bases, and 14 bases lay between the germline ends. Germline CDR1 is SGHAT and CDR2 is FQNNGV.

This clonotype was seen ten or more times. The chain recombines TRBV11-2 with TRBJ1-2; no clear D. Germline assignment: CDR1 SGHAT and CDR2 FQNNGV. The CDR3 runs to 14 residues. Trimming shortened V by 3 bases and J by 4 bases, and 12 bases separated the two germline ends. CDR3 DNA sequence: TGTGCCAGCAGCTTTAGGGAGTACGGCTATGGCTACACCTTC. This codes for CASSFREYGYGYTF.

The chain links TRBV11-2 to TRBJ1-2; 10 bases map to TRBD1. In germline, CDR1 is SGHAT, CDR2 FQNNGV. This CDR3 has 15 amino acids. Unmatched junction bases numbered 11, after V lost 7 bases and J lost 6 bases. The CDR3 protein is CASKRGQDRGNGYTF. CDR3 nucleotide sequence: TGTGCCAGCAAAAGAGGGCAGGACAGGGGGAATGGCTACACCTTC.

In this sample, this clonotype turned up a few times. The chain combines TRBV20-1 with TRBJ1-1, with D hard to call. Germline loops: CDR1 DFQATT, CDR2 SNEGSKA (reference sequence). The CDR3 length is 13 residues. V gave up 3 bases and J gave up 6 bases, with 14 bases separating them. CDR3 sequence (DNA): TGCAGTGCTAGTCCGGGGTCTGTACCTGAAGCTTTCTTT. This gives the protein CSASPGSVPEAFF.